This note documents a single T cell receptor (beta chain) sequence. Its antigen is as yet unknown. This sample was taken from a study of naive and memory T cell subsets. The study's findings and limits: TCR transcript changes with activation or differentiation may affect this RNA method. Tuberculin site TCR excess was interpreted as type IV hypersensitivity infiltration.

Treatment of the sample: skin biopsy from PPD injection site in Mantoux-positive individual. TCR cDNA received a 3' ligated oligonucleotide that carried a UMI. Input was roughly 1 to 1000 ng of DNase-treated total RNA without cell sorting. Germline V CDR1 and CDR2: MNHEY, SVGAGI. V dropped 6 bases and J dropped 4 bases, with 6 bases sitting between them. There are 11 residues in the CDR3. The SP2 primer and nested alpha and beta constant region primers amplified ligated cDNA in four rounds. Alpha and beta constant region primers primed reverse transcription for blood and skin samples. Each CDR3 protein is one row after TCRdb ran MiXCR on the UMI-ligation and nested PCR reads. Seen here are about 24,000 distinct CDR3 sequences, about 6.4% observed once, and the top ten hold around 6.5%.

The source was skin, collected from a tuberculin skin test site. This clonotype was obtained from an adult in good health. This chain links TRBV6-5 with TRBJ1-1; D gene ambiguous. In nucleotides, the CDR3 is TGTGCCAGCAGGGCTAGCACTGAAGCTTTCTTT. It encodes CASRASTEAFF.